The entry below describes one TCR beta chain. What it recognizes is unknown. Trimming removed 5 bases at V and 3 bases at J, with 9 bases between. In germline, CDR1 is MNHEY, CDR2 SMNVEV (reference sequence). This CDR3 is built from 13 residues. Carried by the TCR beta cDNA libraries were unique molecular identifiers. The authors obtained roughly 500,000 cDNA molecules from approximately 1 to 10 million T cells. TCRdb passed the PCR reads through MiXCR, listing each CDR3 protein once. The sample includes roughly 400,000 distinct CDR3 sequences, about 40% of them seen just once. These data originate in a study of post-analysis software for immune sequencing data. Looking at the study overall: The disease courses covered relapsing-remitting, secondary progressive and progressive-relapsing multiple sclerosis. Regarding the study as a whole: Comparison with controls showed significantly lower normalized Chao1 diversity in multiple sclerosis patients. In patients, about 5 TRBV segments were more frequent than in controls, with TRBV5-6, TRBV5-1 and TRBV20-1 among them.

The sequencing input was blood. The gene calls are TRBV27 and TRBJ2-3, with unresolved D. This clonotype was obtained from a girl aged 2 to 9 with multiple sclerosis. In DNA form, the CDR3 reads TGTGCCAGCAGTCCCCCAGAGACAGATACGCAGTATTTT. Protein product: CASSPPETDTQYF.